The present T cell receptor beta chain was sequenced within a study of blood T cell repertoires in COVID-19. The overall study: Acute and convalescent COVID-19 specimens originated in the United States, Italy and Spain.

Grouping used clinical history reported by participants in a survey and questionnaire. Those designated as exposed participants met a COVID-19 case within 2 weeks before study entry. This table comes from immunoSEQ multiplex PCR, and its TCRdb copy is limited to in-frame clones, with some not included. Found here are about 250,000 clones, 85% of them singletons; the top ten hold approximately 6.6%. This TCR was sampled from a woman aged 45-60 years who had been exposed to COVID-19. The source material was PBMCs or T cells enriched from blood (not recorded which).

The CDR3 loop reads CASSLPSGEQFF. CDR3 nucleotide sequence: TGTGCCAGCAGCTTGCCGTCGGGTGAGCAGTTCTTC. The chain employs TRBV5-4 and TRBJ2-1; D is undetermined. The CDR3 is 12 residues long. The germline V and J ends were trimmed by 1 base and 9 bases, with 8 bases remaining between them. Per germline, CDR1 SGHNT and CDR2 YYREEE (reference sequence).